These 9 T cell receptor beta chains share one sample of origin, sequenced in a study of T cells expressing NK-cell markers. Reprocessing the 5' RACE reads, TCRdb reports a single entry for every CDR3 protein and omits DNA. The sample includes several thousand distinct CDR3 sequences. Source material: blood T cells: a sorted CD56 or NKG2C T cell subset, CD4+ or CD8+ T cells, or bulk PBMC T cells (not recorded which). The receptors derive from a man younger than 35 in good health.

The CDR3 spells CASSKDYQGPFTGNTIYF. The chain joins TRBV21-1 to TRBJ1-3; the TRBD1 assignment by TCRdb is unverifiable without DNA. TRBV21-1 represents a pseudogene. The CDR3 sequence is 18 residues long.

In terms of frequency, this clonotype is medium-sized. The rearrangement uses TRBV4-2 and TRBJ2-1; no DNA is available, so the TRBD2 call from TCRdb remains unchecked. Germline V gene sequence: CDR1 LGHNA, CDR2 YNFKEQ. The CDR3 extends over 19 amino acids. CDR3 sequence reads: CASIRGILAGGPSYNEQFF.

The chain uses TRBV7-9 and TRBJ1-3; the TRBD1 assignment by TCRdb is unverifiable without DNA. CDR3 length: 15 amino acids. From germline, CDR1 is SEHNR and CDR2 FQNEAQ (reference sequence). Here the CDR3 reads CASSVGPTGGNTIYF.

By frequency, this clonotype is medium-sized. V gene TRBV7-8 combines with J gene TRBJ2-2. The length of the CDR3 is 13 residues. Germline lookup yields CDR1 SGHVS and CDR2 FQNEAQ. The CDR3 reads CASSLAEPGELFF. Supplemented by reference TRBV7-8 and TRBJ2-2, the full variable domain reads GAGVSQSPRYKVAKRGQDVALRCDPISGHVSLFWYQQALGQGPEFLTYFQNEAQLDKSGLPSDRFFAERPEGSVSTLKIQRTQQEDSAVYLCASSLAEPGELFFGEGSRLTVL.

This clonotype is classed as medium-sized by frequency. This chain uses TRBV6-5 with TRBJ2-7; TCRdb outputs TRBD2, but without DNA this stays unchecked. Germline CDR1 and CDR2: MNHEY and SVGAGI. The CDR3 is 15 amino acids. The CDR3 sequence is CASSYASGSTYEQYF.

According to its frequency, this clonotype is medium-sized. The rearrangement joins TRBV5-1 to TRBJ2-6. The CDR3 is 15 amino acids. Germline V gene sequence: CDR1 SGHRS, CDR2 YFSETQ. The CDR3 sequence: CASSDDRSGANVLTF.

This chain joins TRBV9 and TRBJ2-7; checking the TCRdb D call of TRBD2 is not possible without DNA. This CDR3 contains 14 residues. Germline loops: CDR1 SGDLS, CDR2 YYNGEE. The CDR3 sequence: CASSPRLPSYEQYF. Looking up the rest from reference TRBV9 and TRBJ2-7 gives the full variable domain: DSGVTQTPKHLITATGQRVTLRCSPRSGDLSVYWYQQSLDQGLQFLIQYYNGEERAKGNILERFSAQQFPDLHSELNLSSLELGDSALYFCASSPRLPSYEQYFGPGTRLTVT.

The rearrangement links TRBV2 to TRBJ1-5; the D call of TRBD1 rests on TCRdb alone, since no DNA is present to check it. CDR3 length: 15 amino acids. Germline CDR1 is SNHLY and CDR2 is FYNNEI. The CDR3 loop reads CASKWGTGASVAQHF.

Judged by frequency, this clonotype is medium-sized (0.01 to 0.1%). This CDR3 reads CSVDRRETQYF. This chain uses TRBV29-1 with TRBJ2-5. This CDR3 comprises 11 residues. Germline V CDR1 and CDR2: SQVTM, ANQGSEA. Based on the CDR3 plus reference TRBV29-1 and TRBJ2-5, the full variable domain is SAVISQKPSRDICQRGTSLTIQCQVDSQVTMMFWYRQQPGQSLTLIATANQGSEATYESGFVIDKFPISRPNLTFSTLTVSNMSPEDSSIYLCSVDRRETQYFGPGTRLLVL.